The clone carrying this T cell receptor beta chain has more than one count but fewer than ten. Its antigen is not identified. This sample stems from a study of regulatory T cells in long-lasting Graves disease. Study-level findings and limits: For persistent Graves' patients, TCR diversity was lower than for newly diagnosed ones. Small sample size may have lowered accuracy.

Building of the TCR beta libraries involved iRepertoire HTBI primers and Arm-PCR of CDR3 regions. TCRdb re-called the multiplex PCR reads through MiXCR, storing one row per CDR3 protein. Of about 290,000 distinct CDR3 sequences listed, more than 20% are singletons. Regarding time point: persistent/refractory GD, antithyroid drugs over 5 years with positive TRAb. TCR sequences were obtained from RNA taken from PBMCs. This clonotype originated in a female donor with Graves disease. This specimen was peripheral blood mononuclear cells (PBMCs), taken when the disease was refractory, from a patient treated with antithyroid drugs.

This chain's CDR3 is CATSDSGQFHEQYF. CDR3 DNA: TGTGCCACCAGTGATTCGGGACAGTTCCACGAGCAGTACTTC. J is TRBJ2-7 and V is TRBV24-1; 7 bases fit TRBD1. Germline CDR1 KGHDR, CDR2 SFDVKD. CDR3 length: 14 amino acids. Losses at the gene ends were 2 bases for V and 5 bases for J; bases not matched to a gene: 5.